This TCR beta chain was identified in a study of early T cells in non-severe SARS-CoV-2 infection. As for the study in general: Bulk RNA isolated from unsorted whole blood underwent sequencing; chains were not paired.

Individually, cDNA molecules had unique molecular identifiers attached to them. TCRdb redid the calling of the 5' RACE reads with MiXCR, one entry per CDR3 protein. The table lists approximately 27,000 distinct CDR3 sequences, 5.8% of them singletons. With V trimmed by 1 base and J by 5 bases, 9 bases remained unmatched. CDR1 and CDR2 from the germline V gene are MNHNY and SVGAGI (reference sequence). The CDR3 contains 17 residues. This clonotype was seen many times. Sequenced input: whole blood. The source is an adult who was a healthcare worker with PCR-confirmed SARS-CoV-2 infection or an uninfected control (not recorded which). The V gene is TRBV6-6, the J gene TRBJ2-3, with 10 bases lining up with TRBD1. CDR3 loop: CASSYFRQGARIDTQYF. DNA for the CDR3: TGTGCCAGCAGTTACTTCAGACAGGGGGCGCGAATAGATACGCAGTATTTT.